This T cell receptor beta chain was sequenced during a study of naive and memory T cell subsets. The study, taken as a whole, reports: Diversity fell and Gini index rose from naive through CM, EM, EMRA.

This clonotype was recorded a few times. Its antigen is still unknown. After the first PCR, alpha and beta chain libraries were processed separately. Cells stained for CD3, CD4, CD8, CD45RA, CD27 and viability were sorted into four CD45RA/CD27 subsets. Trimming cost V 2 bases and J 0 bases, with 11 bases left between them. In germline, CDR1 is SSHAT, CDR2 FNYEAQ (reference sequence). The CDR3 is 16 amino acids. The beta constant-region primer was an equimolar mix of two oligonucleotides covering TRBC1 and TRBC2. Ligation attached a single-stranded oligonucleotide with a 12-nucleotide UMI and the SP2 primer to the cDNA 3' end. MiXCR was run by TCRdb on the UMI-ligation and nested PCR reads, yielding one entry per CDR3 protein. There are fewer than 40,000 distinct CDR3 sequences in the sample; less than 15% occur only once, and 22% lies in the top ten.

The source is a human donor in good health. V usage is TRBV7-7 and J usage is TRBJ2-4, with D perhaps TRBD1 (6 bases). The sample taken for sequencing was effector memory CD4+ T cells from blood. Subset denoted: effector memory, CD45RA- CD27-. This CDR3 is CASSLPGQLAKNIQYF. The CDR3 coding sequence is TGTGCCAGCAGCTTACCGGGACAACTAGCCAAAAACATTCAGTACTTC. Full variable domain (rest looked up from reference TRBV7-7 and TRBJ2-4): GAGVSQSPRYKVTKRGQDVTLRCDPISSHATLYWYQQALGQGPEFLTYFNYEAQPDKSGLPSDRFSAERPEGSISTLTIQRTEQRDSAMYRCASSLPGQLAKNIQYFGAGTRLSVL.